Shown below are 18 T cell receptor beta chains from a single sample sequenced in a study of cytomegalovirus exposure and HLA in healthy donors. PCR amplification relied on 60 Vbeta primers (plus 13 Jbeta primers). Profiling relied on immunoSEQ multiplex PCR, and the TCRdb table lists in-frame clones only, not all of them. The profile shows roughly 110,000 clones, 55% to 75% of them singletons. The sequenced material came from PBMCs. These receptors all come from a man aged 30-40 years in good health and CMV-seropositive.

The chain employs TRBV19 and TRBJ2-2; the D is unclear. The CDR3 extends over 14 amino acids. Germline CDR1 reads LNHDA; CDR2 reads SQIVND (reference sequence). V shed 5 bases and J shed 1 base, with 8 bases lying between them. The CDR3 DNA sequence: TGTGCCAGTAGTGAACCAGGGAACACCGGGGAGCTGTTTTTT. This gives the protein CASSEPGNTGELFF.

This clone was counted only a few times. The chain recombines TRBV18 with TRBJ2-7; the D is unclear. Germline V gives CDR1 KGHSH, CDR2 LQKENI. The CDR3 sequence is 18 residues long. The V end was cut by 3 bases, the J end by 0 bases, with 21 bases between. As DNA, the CDR3 is TGTGCCAGCTCACCCCAACAGCTCAGAGATCTCCTCTCCTACGAGCAGTACTTC. It yields the protein CASSPQQLRDLLSYEQYF.

The rearrangement joins TRBV5-4 to TRBJ2-1; 7 nucleotides align to TRBD2. The CDR3 has 15 residues. The germline gives CDR1 SGHNT, CDR2 YYREEE (reference sequence). V was pared by 3 bases and J by 8 bases, with 11 bases of the junction left unmatched. The CDR3 nucleotides read TGTGCCAGCAGCTGGGTTGGCGGGAGAGGGCATGAGCAGTTCTTC. Translation gives CASSWVGGRGHEQFF.

This clone was observed a single time. The rearrangement uses TRBV7-2 and TRBJ2-3; TRBD2 matches 7 bases. CDR3 length: 16 amino acids. Germline CDR1 and CDR2: SGHTA and FQGNSA. The V and J ends lost 0 bases and 3 bases, in that order; junction bases with no gene match: 6. The CDR3, as DNA: TGTGCCAGCAGCTTAGCGAGTGGGGGGGGGACAGATACGCAGTATTTT. This encodes CASSLASGGGTDTQYF.

CDR3 nucleotides: TGTGCCAGCAAATATGAGAACGTCTACAATGAGCAGTTCTTC. Translating it yields CASKYENVYNEQFF. This rearrangement joins TRBV2 to TRBJ2-1; D is uncertain. Trimming took 7 bases from V and 3 from J, leaving 13 bases between them. The germline gives CDR1 SNHLY, CDR2 FYNNEI. There are 14 residues in the CDR3.

V usage is TRBV9 and J usage is TRBJ2-1, with TRBD2 identical over 13 bases. The CDR3 spans 12 residues. Germline CDR1 and CDR2: SGDLS and YYNGEE. The ends lost 3 bases at V and 15 bases at J; junction bases unmatched: 3. The CDR3 DNA is TGTGCCAGCAGCGGACTAGCGGGAGGTTCGTTCTTC. It encodes CASSGLAGGSFF.

In this sample, this clone turned up a few times. This chain uses TRBV29-1 with TRBJ2-7; D might be TRBD2 (6 bases). Germline assignment: CDR1 SQVTM and CDR2 ANQGSEA. Trimming took off 3 bases at V and 1 base at J, with 25 bases between the two ends. The CDR3 has 18 amino acids. The CDR3 DNA reads as TGCAGCGTTGACGAGCGGGTCCCAAGGCCCTACGAGTCCTACGAGCAGTACGTC. It yields the protein CSVDERVPRPYESYEQYV.

The CDR3 nucleotides read TGCGCCAGCAGCCGAACAGGAAATAGCAATCAGCCCCAGCATTTT. Translation: CASSRTGNSNQPQHF. V and J are TRBV5-1 and TRBJ1-5; D possibly corresponds to TRBD1 (5 bases). The germline CDR1 and CDR2 sequences are SGHRS and YFSETQ. The CDR3 length is 15 residues. Between the trimmed V and J ends, which lost 4 bases and 0 bases, there was a span of 11 bases.

This clone occurred once. This rearrangement joins TRBV6-6 to TRBJ1-3; 7 nucleotides align to TRBD1. Germline V lookup: CDR1 MNHNY, CDR2 SVGAGI (reference sequence). The CDR3 runs 16 residues. The V and J ends lost 4 bases and 4 bases, in that order; junction bases with no gene match: 10. The CDR3 spells CASSLKTGASGNTIYF. CDR3 bases: TGTGCCAGCAGTTTGAAAACAGGGGCTTCCGGAAACACCATATATTTT.

This chain uses TRBV27 with TRBJ1-4; 10 bases fit TRBD1. The length of the CDR3 is 15 residues. Germline CDR1 is MNHEY and CDR2 is SMNVEV (reference sequence). V trimming: 3 bases; J trimming: 5 bases; junction bases outside the gene matches: 3. For the CDR3, the DNA is TGTGCCAGCAGTTTCACGGGACAGGGGAATGAAAAACTGTTTTTT. Its protein product is CASSFTGQGNEKLFF.

This chain uses TRBV19 with TRBJ1-3; 8 nucleotides agree with TRBD1. V was pared by 4 bases and J by 4 bases, with 6 bases of the junction left unmatched. The CDR3 is 15 amino acids. From germline, CDR1 is LNHDA and CDR2 SQIVND (reference sequence). The CDR3 loop reads CASSSQGAGGNTIYF. The CDR3 nucleotides are TGTGCCAGTAGTAGCCAGGGGGCTGGGGGAAACACCATATATTTT.

DNA of the CDR3: TGCGCCAGCAGCTTGGTGGTGGGACTAAAAGGGACTGAAGCTTTCTTT. Translating it yields CASSLVVGLKGTEAFF. This rearrangement joins TRBV5-1 to TRBJ1-1; D possibly corresponds to TRBD1 (5 bases). Trimming removed 0 bases at V and 5 bases at J, with 17 bases between. The CDR3 covers 16 residues. The germline CDR1 and CDR2 sequences are SGHRS and YFSETQ. The entire variable domain, with the rest obtained from reference TRBV5-1 and TRBJ1-1, is as follows: KAGVTQTPRYLIKTRGQQVTLSCSPISGHRSVSWYQQTPGQGLQFLFEYFSETQRNKGNFPGRFSGRQFSNSRSEMNVSTLELGDSALYLCASSLVVGLKGTEAFFGQGTRLTVV.

This chain links TRBV28 with TRBJ2-7; 9 bases fit TRBD2. CDR3 length: 15 amino acids. After removal of 5 bases from V and 1 base from J, the junction contained 6 bases not matched to a gene. In germline, CDR1 is MDHEN, CDR2 SYDVKM. CDR3 amino acids: CASSATSGKSYEQYV. The CDR3 DNA reads TGTGCCAGCAGTGCGACTAGCGGCAAATCCTACGAGCAGTACGTC.

The chain links TRBV2 to TRBJ2-5; TRBD2 matches at 9 bases. V was pared by 2 bases and J by 4 bases, with 5 bases of the junction left unmatched. The CDR3 totals 15 residues. Germline V lookup: CDR1 SNHLY, CDR2 FYNNEI. The CDR3 DNA is TGTGCCAGCAGTGAATTGCGGGGGGGCTTAGAGACCCAGTACTTC. Translation gives CASSELRGGLETQYF.

The chain employs TRBV11-3 and TRBJ2-2; 12 nucleotides align to TRBD2. Germline values: CDR1 SGHNT, CDR2 YENEEA. CDR3 length equals 14 residues. Trimming took 7 bases from V and 8 from J; bases not matched to a gene: 5. The CDR3 sequence: CASKLAGGTGELFF. The CDR3 nucleotides read TGTGCCAGCAAACTAGCGGGAGGAACGGGGGAGCTGTTTTTT.

V usage is TRBV10-3 and J usage is TRBJ1-3; D is perhaps TRBD1 (6 bases). Germline lookup yields CDR1 ENHRY and CDR2 SYGVKD. CDR3 length equals 17 residues. Deletions cut 0 bases from V and 0 bases from J, with 12 bases between. For the CDR3, the DNA is TGTGCCATCAGTGAGTCCGGACAGTTAAACTCTGGAAACACCATATATTTT. This codes for CAISESGQLNSGNTIYF.

CDR3 amino acids: CASSLNHGTGGPYYGYTF. DNA for the CDR3: TGTGCCAGCAGTTTAAACCATGGGACAGGGGGCCCCTACTATGGCTACACCTTC. The V call is TRBV27, the J call TRBJ1-2, with 12 bases fitting TRBD1. The CDR3 consists of 18 residues. Germline CDR1 and CDR2: MNHEY and SMNVEV (reference sequence). V trimming: 2 bases; J trimming: 3 bases; junction bases outside the gene matches: 10.

The CDR3 sequence: CAWSRDNLDQPQHF. For the CDR3, the DNA is TGTGCCTGGAGTCGGGACAATCTGGATCAGCCCCAGCATTTT. The V and J genes are TRBV30 and TRBJ1-5, with a weak D call TRBD1 (6 bases). The CDR3 is 14 amino acids. Germline CDR1 reads GTSNPN; CDR2 reads SVGIG (reference sequence). V lost 2 bases to trimming and J lost 5 bases, with 13 bases between them.